Listed below are T cell receptor beta chains from one sample, sequenced in a study of long-term antiretroviral therapy in people with HIV. Sequencing was performed with immunoSEQ multiplex PCR; in TCRdb, only in-frame clones are kept and a portion is missing. This sample carries 20,000 to 25,000 clones, 86% of them seen once, and the ten largest clones take about 3.5%. The sample in question was unsorted PBMCs, obtained 1.9 years after starting antiretroviral therapy. The source is a young woman with HIV. Each CDR3 is given with its conserved first and last residue. The D gene is left open where the match is weak. A row's size may be missing; if present it is once, few, many or a size class.

-	TRBV5-5	TRBJ2-2	TRBD1	CASSARQGNTGELFF	TGTGCCAGCAGCGCAAGACAGGGGAACACCGGGGAGCTGTTTTTT
-	TRBV6-5	TRBJ1-1	-	CASSTRDNEAFF	TGTGCCAGCAGCACCAGGGATAATGAAGCTTTCTTT
-	TRBV13	TRBJ2-7	TRBD2	CASSYTGTNHGTYEQYF	TGTGCCAGCAGCTACACCGGGACTAACCATGGAACCTACGAGCAGTACTTC
-	TRBV7-3	TRBJ1-6	-	CASSLNSPLHF	TGTGCCAGCAGCTTAAACTCACCCCTCCACTTT
-	TRBV9	TRBJ1-3	-	CASSENGNTIYF	TGTGCCAGCAGCGAGAATGGAAACACCATATATTTT
-	TRBV4-1	TRBJ2-7	TRBD2	CASSLLAGLTYEQYF	TGCGCCAGCAGCCTCCTAGCGGGGTTAACCTACGAGCAGTACTTC
-	TRBV18	TRBJ2-1	-	CASSPRDWYNEQFF	TGTGCCAGCTCACCTAGGGACTGGTACAATGAGCAGTTCTTC
-	TRBV5-1	TRBJ2-5	-	CASSLMDIQETQYF	TGCGCCAGCAGCTTGATGGATATCCAAGAGACCCAGTACTTC
-	TRBV29-1	TRBJ2-4	TRBD1	CSVAEGQGVKNIQYF	TGCAGCGTTGCTGAAGGACAGGGTGTCAAAAACATTCAGTACTTC
-	TRBV18	TRBJ2-7	-	CASSPQGKNEQYF	TGTGCCAGCTCACCACAGGGAAAGAACGAGCAGTACTTC
-	TRBV11-3	TRBJ1-3	-	CASSLGTGNTIYF	TGTGCCAGCAGCTTAGGGACTGGAAACACCATATATTTT
-	TRBV27	TRBJ2-5	TRBD1	CASSGDRGQETQYF	TGTGCCAGCAGTGGGGACAGGGGGCAAGAGACCCAGTACTTC
-	TRBV10-3	TRBJ1-2	-	CAISGQVAGPSGYTF	TGTGCCATCAGTGGGCAAGTGGCCGGGCCAAGTGGCTACACCTTC
once	TRBV6-5	TRBJ1-2	-	CASRRGLNYGYTF	TGTGCCAGCCGCCGGGGGCTTAACTATGGCTACACCTTC
few	TRBV11-2	TRBJ2-4	-	CASSEDSLTGLLAKNIQYF	TGTGCCAGCAGCGAGGACAGCCTTACCGGTCTACTAGCCAAAAACATTCAGTACTTC
-	TRBV9	TRBJ1-3	-	CASSVLTGASGNTIYF	TGTGCCAGCAGCGTCCTAACAGGAGCCTCTGGAAACACCATATATTTT
-	TRBV11-2	TRBJ2-5	TRBD2	CASSLRIAGGVEETQYF	TGTGCCAGCAGCTTACGTATAGCGGGAGGGGTCGAAGAGACCCAGTACTTC
few	TRBV27	TRBJ1-5	-	CASGLNQPQHF	TGTGCCAGCGGACTTAATCAGCCCCAGCATTTT